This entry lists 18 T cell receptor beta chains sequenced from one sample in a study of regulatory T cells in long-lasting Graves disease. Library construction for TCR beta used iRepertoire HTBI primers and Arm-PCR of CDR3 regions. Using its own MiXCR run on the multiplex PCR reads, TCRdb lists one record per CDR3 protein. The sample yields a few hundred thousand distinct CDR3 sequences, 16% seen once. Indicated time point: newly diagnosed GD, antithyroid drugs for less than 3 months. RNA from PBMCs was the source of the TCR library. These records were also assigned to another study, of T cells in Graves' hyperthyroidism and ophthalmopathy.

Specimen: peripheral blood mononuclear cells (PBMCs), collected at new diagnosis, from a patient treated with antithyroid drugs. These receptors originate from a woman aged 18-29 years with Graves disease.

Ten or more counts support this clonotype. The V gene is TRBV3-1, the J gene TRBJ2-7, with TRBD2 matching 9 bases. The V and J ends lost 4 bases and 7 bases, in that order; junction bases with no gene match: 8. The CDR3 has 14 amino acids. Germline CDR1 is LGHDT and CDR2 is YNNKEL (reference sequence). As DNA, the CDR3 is TGTGCCAGCAGCCCGCGGGCGGGAGGGGGAGAGCAGTACTTC. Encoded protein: CASSPRAGGGEQYF.

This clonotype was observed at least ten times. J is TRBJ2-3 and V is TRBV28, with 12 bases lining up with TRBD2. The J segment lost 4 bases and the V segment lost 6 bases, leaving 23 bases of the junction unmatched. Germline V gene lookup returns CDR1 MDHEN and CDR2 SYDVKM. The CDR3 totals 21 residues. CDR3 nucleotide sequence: TGTGCCAGCAGCACAATCACTCTAGCGGGGGGGCGGTCATCTCTCCCAGATACGCAGTATTTT. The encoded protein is CASSTITLAGGRSSLPDTQYF.

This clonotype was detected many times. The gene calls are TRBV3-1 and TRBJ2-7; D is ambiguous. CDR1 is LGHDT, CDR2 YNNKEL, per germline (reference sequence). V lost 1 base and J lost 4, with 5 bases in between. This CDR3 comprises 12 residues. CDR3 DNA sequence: TGTGCCAGCAGCCAAGCAGGATACGAGCAGTACTTC. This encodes CASSQAGYEQYF.

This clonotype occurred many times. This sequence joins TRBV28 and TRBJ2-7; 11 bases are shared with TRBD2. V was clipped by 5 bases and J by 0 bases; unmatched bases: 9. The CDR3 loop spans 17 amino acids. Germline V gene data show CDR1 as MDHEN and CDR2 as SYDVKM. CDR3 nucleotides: TGTGCCAGCAGTATGATTACTAGCGGGAGCCTCTCCTACGAGCAGTACTTC. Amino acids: CASSMITSGSLSYEQYF.

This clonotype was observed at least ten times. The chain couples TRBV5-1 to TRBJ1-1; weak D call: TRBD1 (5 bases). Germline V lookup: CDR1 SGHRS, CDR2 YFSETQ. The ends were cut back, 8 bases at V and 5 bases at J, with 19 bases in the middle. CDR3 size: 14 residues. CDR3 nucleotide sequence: TGCGCCAGTTCAACCGGTGGGGGGATTACTGAAGCTTTCTTT. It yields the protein CASSTGGGITEAFF.

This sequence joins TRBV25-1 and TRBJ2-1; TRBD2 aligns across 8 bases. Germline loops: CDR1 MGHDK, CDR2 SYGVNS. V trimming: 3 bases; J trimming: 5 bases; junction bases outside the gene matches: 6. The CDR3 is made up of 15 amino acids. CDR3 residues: CASSDLGSGNNEQFF. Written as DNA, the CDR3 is TGTGCCAGCAGTGACCTCGGTAGCGGGAACAATGAGCAGTTCTTC.

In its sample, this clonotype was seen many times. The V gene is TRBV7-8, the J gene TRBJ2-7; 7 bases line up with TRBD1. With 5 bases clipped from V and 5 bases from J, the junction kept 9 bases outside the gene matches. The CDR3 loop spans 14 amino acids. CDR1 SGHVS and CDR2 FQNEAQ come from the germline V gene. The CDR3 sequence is CASSRGQAADEQYF. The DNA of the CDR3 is TGTGCCAGCAGCCGTGGACAGGCCGCCGACGAGCAGTACTTC.

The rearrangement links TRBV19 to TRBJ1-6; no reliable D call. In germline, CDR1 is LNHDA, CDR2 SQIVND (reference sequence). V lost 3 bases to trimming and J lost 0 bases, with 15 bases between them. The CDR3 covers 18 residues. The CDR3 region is CASSMEATHSSYNSPLHF. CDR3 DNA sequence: TGTGCCAGTAGTATGGAGGCTACCCACAGCTCCTATAATTCACCCCTCCACTTT.

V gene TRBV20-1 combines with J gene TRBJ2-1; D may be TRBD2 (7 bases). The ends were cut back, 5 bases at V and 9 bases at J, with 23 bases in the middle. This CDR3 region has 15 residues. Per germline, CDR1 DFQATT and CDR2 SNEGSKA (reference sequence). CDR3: CSAQEYGGGPSEQFF. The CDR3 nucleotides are TGCAGTGCTCAGGAGTATGGGGGGGGGCCGAGTGAGCAGTTCTTC.

As DNA, the CDR3 is TGTGCCAGCAGTTTCGGGGGACCTGGAAACACCATATATTTT. Translation: CASSFGGPGNTIYF. V is TRBV28 and J is TRBJ1-3; TRBD1 is a possible D gene (5 bases). The germline V and J ends were trimmed by 3 bases and 2 bases, with 8 bases remaining between them. The CDR3 has 14 residues. Germline CDR1 reads MDHEN; CDR2 reads SYDVKM.

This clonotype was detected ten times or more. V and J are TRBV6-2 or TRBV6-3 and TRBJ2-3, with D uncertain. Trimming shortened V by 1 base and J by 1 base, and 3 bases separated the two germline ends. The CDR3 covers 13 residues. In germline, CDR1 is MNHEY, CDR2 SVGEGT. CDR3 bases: TGTGCCAGCAGTTACTTAGGCACAGATACGCAGTATTTT. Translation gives CASSYLGTDTQYF.

This CDR3 reads CASSYPEGGDYGYTF. The CDR3 bases are TGTGCCAGCAGTTACCCCGAAGGGGGGGACTATGGCTACACCTTC. The chain is built from TRBV2 and TRBJ1-2, with TRBD1 as a possible D gene (6 bases). Germline CDR1 reads SNHLY; CDR2 reads FYNNEI. The CDR3 consists of 15 residues. Trimming cost V 5 bases and J 3 bases, with 16 bases left between them. Based on the CDR3 plus reference TRBV2 and TRBJ1-2, the full variable domain is EPEVTQTPSHQVTQMGQEVILRCVPISNHLYFYWYRQILGQKVEFLVSFYNNEISEKSEIFDDQFSVERPDGSNFTLKIRSTKLEDSAMYFCASSYPEGGDYGYTFGSGTRLTVV.

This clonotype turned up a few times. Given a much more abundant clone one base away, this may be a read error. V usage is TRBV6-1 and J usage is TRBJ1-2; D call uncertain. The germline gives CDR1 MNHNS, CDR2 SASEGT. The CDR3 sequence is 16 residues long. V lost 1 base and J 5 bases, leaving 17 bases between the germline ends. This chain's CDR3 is CASSEGEGSAKYGYTF. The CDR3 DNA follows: TGTGCCAGCAGTGAAGGTGAGGGCAGCGCAAAATATGGCTACACCTTC.

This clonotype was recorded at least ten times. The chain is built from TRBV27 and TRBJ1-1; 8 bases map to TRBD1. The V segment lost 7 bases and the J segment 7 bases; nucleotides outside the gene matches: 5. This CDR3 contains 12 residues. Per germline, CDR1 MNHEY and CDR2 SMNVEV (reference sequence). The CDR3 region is CASTPGTGEAFF. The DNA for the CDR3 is TGTGCCAGCACCCCTGGGACAGGTGAAGCTTTCTTT.

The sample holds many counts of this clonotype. The CDR3 spells CASSFGQQPQHF. The CDR3 coding sequence is TGTGCCAGCAGTTTCGGACAACAGCCCCAGCATTTT. V usage is TRBV28 and J usage is TRBJ1-5; tentative D call: TRBD1 (5 bases). Per the germline V gene, CDR1 is MDHEN and CDR2 is SYDVKM. Between the trimmed V and J ends, which lost 3 bases and 7 bases, there was a span of 7 bases. CDR3 length: 12 amino acids.

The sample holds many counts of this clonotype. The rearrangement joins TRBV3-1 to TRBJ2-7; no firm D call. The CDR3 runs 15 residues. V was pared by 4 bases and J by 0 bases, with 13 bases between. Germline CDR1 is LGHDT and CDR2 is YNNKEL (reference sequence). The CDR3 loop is CASSRMLLSSYEQYF. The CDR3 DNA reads TGTGCCAGCAGCCGCATGCTGCTATCCTCCTACGAGCAGTACTTC.

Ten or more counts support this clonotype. CDR3: CASSTLAELYNEQFF. The CDR3 bases are TGTGCCAGCAGCACCCTAGCGGAGCTATACAATGAGCAGTTCTTC. The V and J genes are TRBV7-8 and TRBJ2-1, with TRBD2 matching 7 bases. The CDR3 extends over 15 amino acids. J gave up 4 bases and V 5 bases, and 8 bases lay outside the gene matches. From germline, CDR1 is SGHVS and CDR2 FQNEAQ.

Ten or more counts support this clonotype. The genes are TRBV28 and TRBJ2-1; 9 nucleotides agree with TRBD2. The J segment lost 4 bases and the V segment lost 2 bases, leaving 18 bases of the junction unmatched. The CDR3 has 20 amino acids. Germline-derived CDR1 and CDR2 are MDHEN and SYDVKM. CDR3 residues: CASSLPPGAVAGGPYNEQFF. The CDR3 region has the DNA TGTGCCAGCAGTTTACCCCCAGGGGCGGTGGCGGGAGGGCCGTACAATGAGCAGTTCTTC.